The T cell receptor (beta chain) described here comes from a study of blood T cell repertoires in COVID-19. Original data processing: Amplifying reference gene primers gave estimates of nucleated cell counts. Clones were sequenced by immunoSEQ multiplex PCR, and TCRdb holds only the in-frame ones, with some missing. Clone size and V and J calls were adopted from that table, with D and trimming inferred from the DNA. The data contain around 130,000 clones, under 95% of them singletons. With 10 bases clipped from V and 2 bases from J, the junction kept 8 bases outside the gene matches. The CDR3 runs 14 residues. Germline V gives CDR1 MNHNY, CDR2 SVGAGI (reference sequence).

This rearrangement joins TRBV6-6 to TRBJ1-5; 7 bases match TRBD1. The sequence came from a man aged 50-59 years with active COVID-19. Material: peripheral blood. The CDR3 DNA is TGTGCCACCTCGGGGCAGGGGGGCAATCAGCCCCAGCATTTT. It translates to CATSGQGGNQPQHF.